The 26 T cell receptor beta chains given below trace back to one sample, sequenced in a study of shared clonotypes between healthy human individuals. Data came from immunoSEQ multiplex PCR; TCRdb stores just in-frame clones and leaves some out. The table has approximately 2,300,000 clones, 85% to 95% seen once. Sequenced input: naive CD4+ T cells from PBMCs. Specified subset: CD45RA+ positively selected. These receptors were taken from a man younger than 30 in good health. Some clones in this sample may be carry-over from other donors' samples.

The chain carries TRBV5-4 and TRBJ1-3, with D unresolved. From germline, CDR1 is SGHNT and CDR2 YYREEE (reference sequence). The V end lost 0 bases, the J end lost 0 bases, and 7 bases lay between the germline ends. The CDR3 consists of 15 residues. The CDR3 DNA reads as TGTGCCAGCAGCTTGGAGCCTTTCTCTGGAAACACCATATATTTT. It specifies CASSLEPFSGNTIYF.

The CDR3 bases are TGCGCCAGCACCGCACAGGGGATCGACGATACGCAGTATTTT. Protein: CASTAQGIDDTQYF. V usage is TRBV5-1 and J usage is TRBJ2-3; TRBD1 agrees at 7 bases. Per germline, CDR1 SGHRS and CDR2 YFSETQ. This CDR3 region has 14 residues. With 6 bases clipped from V and 6 bases from J, the junction kept 10 bases outside the gene matches.

This clone has just one count. The chain links TRBV5-1 to TRBJ2-2; D is undetermined. V lost 1 base and J 1 base, leaving 11 bases between the germline ends. Per germline, CDR1 SGHRS and CDR2 YFSETQ. The CDR3 runs to 16 residues. The CDR3 bases are TGCGCCAGCAGCTTGACAGTCAACGGGAACACCGGGGAGCTGTTTTTT. It yields the protein CASSLTVNGNTGELFF.

The chain combines TRBV2 with TRBJ2-5; D possibly corresponds to TRBD2 (5 bases). Trimming took 5 bases from V and 2 from J, leaving 12 bases between them. Germline CDR1 SNHLY, CDR2 FYNNEI. The CDR3 runs to 14 residues. The CDR3 sequence: CASSRRLAQETQYF. The CDR3 nucleotides read TGTGCCAGCAGTCGGCGTCTAGCACAAGAGACCCAGTACTTC.

The chain joins TRBV4-1 to TRBJ1-1; a weak D match, TRBD1 (6 bases). The CDR3 is made up of 16 amino acids. V lost 0 bases, J lost 3 bases, and 14 bases lay in between. CDR1 is MGHRA and CDR2 is YSYEKL in the germline V gene. In nucleotides, the CDR3 is TGCGCCAGCAGCCAAGATCTTTACAGGGCGGACACTGAAGCTTTCTTT. It yields the protein CASSQDLYRADTEAFF.

In the case of this clone: The sample contains more than one DNA sequence encoding this CDR3. The genes are TRBV5-4 and TRBJ2-5; D uncertain. The CDR3 has 13 amino acids. Germline CDR1 SGHNT, CDR2 YYREEE (reference sequence). V was pared by 4 bases and J by 1 base, with 8 bases between. Here the CDR3 reads CASSITAQETQYF. In DNA form, the CDR3 reads TGTGCCAGCAGCATCACAGCCCAAGAGACCCAGTACTTC.

The chain combines TRBV7-2 with TRBJ2-1; 10 bases agree with TRBD2. V lost 0 bases to trimming and J lost 7 bases; unmatched junction nucleotides: 12. This CDR3 comprises 18 residues. CDR1 and CDR2 (germline): SGHTA, FQGNSA. CDR3 coding DNA: TGTGCCAGCAGCTTAGCCCCCAGGACTAGCGGAGGCCGGAATGAGCAGTTCTTC. Residues: CASSLAPRTSGGRNEQFF.

The V gene is TRBV5-4, the J gene TRBJ2-1; D is undetermined. Trimming stripped 2 bases from V and 7 bases from J, with 16 bases between. The length of the CDR3 is 15 residues. Germline V gene lookup returns CDR1 SGHNT and CDR2 YYREEE (reference sequence). The CDR3 region has the DNA TGTGCCAGCAGCTTTCAGCGCGGAACGAGGAATGAGCAGTTCTTC. Its translation is CASSFQRGTRNEQFF.

Remarks on this clone: Additional DNA sequences in this sample encode the identical CDR3. The gene calls are TRBV7-2 and TRBJ1-5; tentatively, D is TRBD1 (6 bases). V gave up 4 bases and J gave up 7 bases, with 11 bases separating them. The germline V gene has CDR1 SGHTA and CDR2 FQGNSA. The CDR3 is 13 amino acids. CDR3 sequence: CASSSRGGQPQHF. The CDR3 bases are TGTGCCAGCAGCTCCAGGGGCGGACAGCCCCAGCATTTT.

This clone was observed once. This rearrangement joins TRBV5-3 to TRBJ1-1; D gene ambiguous. TRBV5-3 is flagged as an ORF with uncertain function. Trimming took off 0 bases at V and 3 bases at J, with 12 bases between the two ends. The CDR3 spans 15 residues. The CDR3 DNA is TGTGCCAGAAGCTTGGATAGGAGGGCGGACACTGAAGCTTTCTTT. Translated, it gives CARSLDRRADTEAFF.

This clone was counted a single time. This is likely a read error, given that the CDR3 carries no conserved phenylalanine or tryptophan at its end. DNA of the CDR3: TGTGCCACCAGCAGGGCCCCGAGGGACAGGGCGGTAGGCTACACCCTC. Its protein product is CATSRAPRDRAVGYTL. V is TRBV15 and J is TRBJ1-2, with 9 positions matching TRBD1. The CDR3 runs to 16 residues. In germline, CDR1 is LNHNV, CDR2 YYDKDF (reference sequence). J lost 8 bases, V lost 3 bases, and 13 bases had no gene match.

The genes are TRBV21-1 and TRBJ2-7. TRBV21-1 is classified as a pseudogene. The CDR3 sequence is 10 residues long. This chain's CDR3 is CASSAHEQYF. Written as DNA, the CDR3 is TGTGCCAGCAGCGCCCACGAGCAGTACTTC.

The genes are TRBV6-5 and TRBJ2-1; TRBD2 matches at 9 bases. CDR3 length: 15 amino acids. Germline CDR1 and CDR2: MNHEY and SVGAGI. V shed 4 bases and J 7 bases; nucleotides not matched to a gene: 8. CDR3: CASSFRPSGANEQFF. In nucleotides, the CDR3 is TGTGCCAGCAGTTTCCGTCCTAGCGGGGCTAATGAGCAGTTCTTC.

Details on this clone: In the same sample, other DNA sequences code for this CDR3. The V gene is TRBV5-1, the J gene TRBJ2-1; D uncertain. This CDR3 region has 13 residues. Germline assignment: CDR1 SGHRS and CDR2 YFSETQ. Trimming left V 0 bases short and J 3 bases short, with 4 bases between. CDR3 loop: CASSLALYNEQFF. CDR3 in DNA: TGCGCCAGCAGCTTGGCTCTCTACAATGAGCAGTTCTTC. The full variable domain, completed using reference TRBV5-1 and TRBJ2-1, is KAGVTQTPRYLIKTRGQQVTLSCSPISGHRSVSWYQQTPGQGLQFLFEYFSETQRNKGNFPGRFSGRQFSNSRSEMNVSTLELGDSALYLCASSLALYNEQFFGPGTRLTVL.

The chain uses TRBV7-2 and TRBJ2-3, with 7 bases lining up with TRBD2. Germline CDR1 SGHTA, CDR2 FQGNSA. Trimming cost V 5 bases and J 0 bases; bases outside gene matches: 11. There are 17 residues in the CDR3. This CDR3 is CASSLRGEGGSTDTQYF. CDR3 in DNA: TGTGCCAGCAGCCTACGGGGTGAGGGAGGGAGCACAGATACGCAGTATTTT. The full variable domain, with the rest looked up from reference TRBV7-2 and TRBJ2-3, is GAGVSQSPSNKVTEKGKDVELRCDPISGHTALYWYRQSLGQGLEFLIYFQGNSAPDKSGLPSDRFSAERTGGSVSTLTIQRTQQEDSAVYLCASSLRGEGGSTDTQYFGPGTRLTVL.

A note on this clone: The sample contains more than one DNA sequence encoding this CDR3. The chain links TRBV30 to TRBJ2-7, with 7 bases that match TRBD2. Germline V gene data show CDR1 as GTSNPN and CDR2 as SVGIG (reference sequence). V lost 3 bases, J lost 5 bases, and 4 bases stayed unmatched. This CDR3 is 12 amino acids long. CDR3 in DNA: TGTGCCTGGAGCCCTCGGGGGGACGAGCAGTACTTC. Translating gives CAWSPRGDEQYF.

The chain uses TRBV7-8 and TRBJ2-4, with D possibly called TRBD1 or TRBD2 (6 bases each). Germline V gene sequence: CDR1 SGHVS, CDR2 FQNEAQ. The CDR3 is 19 residues long. Trimming shortened V by 2 bases and J by 0 bases, and 20 bases separated the two germline ends. CDR3 nucleotide sequence: TGTGCCAGCAGCTTATGGTGGGGGGCCGTTGGTAGAGCCAAAAACATTCAGTACTTC. It translates to CASSLWWGAVGRAKNIQYF.

J is TRBJ1-6 and V is TRBV6-4; D possibly corresponds to TRBD1 (6 bases). The V gene lost 3 bases and the J gene lost 8 bases, with 8 bases spanning the gap. There are 13 residues in the CDR3. Germline lookup yields CDR1 MRHNA and CDR2 SNTAGT. CDR3 in amino acids: CASSEGADSPLHF. The CDR3, as DNA: TGTGCCAGCAGTGAGGGGGCTGATTCACCCCTCCACTTT.

This chain joins TRBV28 and TRBJ2-1; D remains unclear. Trimming cost V 2 bases and J 4 bases, with 15 bases left between them. This CDR3 has 16 amino acids. From germline, CDR1 is MDHEN and CDR2 SYDVKM. The CDR3 DNA reads TGTGCCAGCAGTTTAATCTCAAGGTCCACTTACAATGAGCAGTTCTTC. Residues: CASSLISRSTYNEQFF.

This sequence joins TRBV28 and TRBJ1-3; a possible D gene is TRBD1 (6 bases). Deletions cut 3 bases from V and 0 bases from J, with 15 bases between. CDR3 size: 17 residues. CDR1 and CDR2 (germline): MDHEN, SYDVKM. The CDR3 sequence: CASSFLRDTDSGNTIYF. CDR3 nucleotide sequence: TGTGCCAGCAGTTTCCTCCGGGACACCGACTCTGGAAACACCATATATTTT.

V is TRBV4-1 and J is TRBJ2-7; D is possibly TRBD2 (5 bases). Trimming shortened V by 4 bases and J by 0 bases, and 10 bases separated the two germline ends. Germline CDR1 reads MGHRA; CDR2 reads YSYEKL. CDR3 length equals 14 residues. As DNA, the CDR3 is TGCGCCAGCAGCCTCCAGAGGGCCTCCTACGAGCAGTACTTC. Protein sequence: CASSLQRASYEQYF.

This clone came up once. The rearrangement joins TRBV5-4 to TRBJ2-1; D may be TRBD2 (6 bases). The CDR3 is 18 amino acids. Per the germline V gene, CDR1 is SGHNT and CDR2 is YYREEE (reference sequence). V was shortened by 4 bases and J by 0 bases, with 20 bases between the two germline ends. This CDR3 reads CASSPGGRVGSSYNEQFF. CDR3 nucleotides: TGTGCCAGCAGCCCAGGAGGAAGAGTCGGGAGCTCCTACAATGAGCAGTTCTTC.

V gene TRBV4-2 combines with J gene TRBJ2-3, with TRBD2 matching 11 bases. J gave up 0 bases and V 4 bases, and 6 bases lay outside the gene matches. CDR3 size: 17 residues. The germline gives CDR1 LGHNA, CDR2 YNFKEQ. CDR3 nucleotide sequence: TGTGCCAGCAGCCTGGGACTAGCGGAGAGTAGCACAGATACGCAGTATTTT. This gives the protein CASSLGLAESSTDTQYF.

DNA of the CDR3: TGTGCCAGCAGCTTGGGACTAGCGGGAGGAAGCTCCTACGAGCAGTACTTC. It encodes CASSLGLAGGSSYEQYF. This chain links TRBV11-1 with TRBJ2-7, with 15 bases matching TRBD2. Losses at the gene ends were 3 bases for V and 0 bases for J; bases not matched to a gene: 3. Per germline, CDR1 SGHAT and CDR2 FQDESV (reference sequence). This CDR3 region has 17 residues.

This chain links TRBV19 with TRBJ1-4, with TRBD1 as a possible D gene (6 bases). This CDR3 is built from 14 residues. Trimming took 7 bases from V and 6 from J, leaving 15 bases between them. Looked up from germline, CDR1 is LNHDA and CDR2 is SQIVND (reference sequence). CDR3 sequence reads: CASTSRQGYEKLFF. In DNA, the CDR3 is TGTGCCAGTACCTCTCGGCAGGGGTATGAAAAACTGTTTTTT.

This rearrangement joins TRBV7-9 to TRBJ2-3; weak D call: TRBD2 (6 bases). The ends were cut back, 5 bases at V and 3 bases at J, with 18 bases in the middle. The CDR3 has 16 residues. CDR1 is SEHNR and CDR2 is FQNEAQ in the germline V gene (reference sequence). In DNA, the CDR3 is TGTGCCAGCAGCAAGGGAGGACCGGGATCTACAGATACGCAGTATTTT. Translated, it gives CASSKGGPGSTDTQYF.